These 7 T cell receptor beta chains share one sample of origin, sequenced in a study of Ad26.COV2.S vaccination and SARS-CoV-2 variants. Sample treatment: roughly 20 received Ad26.COV2.S at low or high dose, single or two shots; five or six received placebo; per-sample allocation not given. Following the first vaccine or placebo injection, samples were taken on day 63. Clones were sequenced by immunoSEQ multiplex PCR, and TCRdb holds only the in-frame ones, with some missing. Of 350,000 to 500,000 clones listed, 90% were seen once; the top ten hold about 4.4%. The sample here was peripheral blood, taken in a trial of Ad26.COV2.S vaccine versus placebo. The receptors derive from a person aged 18-60 years who received the Ad26.COV2.S COVID-19 vaccine or a placebo.

This clone was observed a few times. The rearrangement joins TRBV21-1 to TRBJ1-2; TRBD1 is the table's D call, not checked against the DNA. TRBV21-1 corresponds to a pseudogene. The CDR3 spans 16 residues. The CDR3 nucleotides read TGTGCCAGCAGCAGCGGGACAGGGGGCGATGGAGATGGCTACACCTTC. Translation: CASSSGTGGDGDGYTF.

V gene TRBV6-1 combines with J gene TRBJ1-1; D may be TRBD1 (6 bases). Trimming removed 1 base at V and 1 base at J, with 13 bases between. The CDR3 covers 16 residues. Germline V lookup: CDR1 MNHNS, CDR2 SASEGT. For the CDR3, the DNA is TGTGCCAGCAGTGAAGGGGCAGGGGAAGGGAACACTGAAGCTTTCTTT. Amino acids: CASSEGAGEGNTEAFF.

The chain combines TRBV4-1 with TRBJ2-3; 12 nucleotides line up with TRBD2. V trimming: 4 bases; J trimming: 5 bases; junction bases outside the gene matches: 4. Germline CDR1 reads MGHRA; CDR2 reads YSYEKL. The CDR3 covers 15 residues. The CDR3 is CASSPTSGSIDTQYF. The CDR3 DNA follows: TGCGCCAGCAGCCCGACTAGCGGGAGTATAGATACGCAGTATTTT.

This sequence joins TRBV28 and TRBJ1-2, with a tentative D call TRBD1 (5 bases). With 4 bases removed from V and 9 bases from J, the gap between germline ends came to 21 bases. Germline assignment: CDR1 MDHEN and CDR2 SYDVKM. The CDR3 is 15 amino acids. CDR3 sequence reads: CASSSQSGPTLRYTF. CDR3 bases: TGTGCCAGCAGTTCGCAATCGGGACCGACTCTTCGCTACACCTTC.

The V and J genes are TRBV15 and TRBJ2-1, with TRBD2 as a possible D gene (7 bases). Germline V gene lookup returns CDR1 LNHNV and CDR2 YYDKDF (reference sequence). The germline V and J ends were trimmed by 9 bases and 5 bases, with 17 bases remaining between them. The CDR3 runs to 14 residues. The CDR3 DNA sequence: TGTGCCACATTCCTCGGGGGGCCGAACAATGAGCAGTTCTTC. It codes for CATFLGGPNNEQFF.

The rearrangement links TRBV18 to TRBJ1-4; D remains ambiguous. V was cut by 3 bases and J by 4 bases, with 9 bases left in between. The germline V gene has CDR1 KGHSH and CDR2 LQKENI. The CDR3 consists of 14 residues. The DNA of the CDR3 is TGTGCCAGCTCACCGAGGCAGGTTAATGAAAAACTGTTTTTT. Protein: CASSPRQVNEKLFF.

The V and J genes are TRBV3-1 (or the pseudogene TRBV3-2) and TRBJ2-7, with TRBD2 as a possible D gene (7 bases). The CDR3 spans 15 residues. Trimming pared 5 bases from V and 0 bases from J, leaving 14 bases between. Germline loops: CDR1 LGHDT, CDR2 YNNKEL (reference sequence). CDR3 loop: CASSGEGGPSYEQYF. CDR3 nucleotides: TGTGCCAGCAGCGGTGAGGGGGGGCCCTCCTACGAGCAGTACTTC.